This TCR beta chain was retrieved from a study of T cell changes during pregnancy in multiple sclerosis. The data were produced by immunoSEQ multiplex PCR, yet TCRdb's version contains in-frame clones alone and is incomplete. This sample has about 59,000 clones; around 93% occur once, and the top ten carry roughly 0.35%. This CDR3 spans 14 amino acids. The J segment lost 4 bases and the V segment lost 5 bases, leaving 4 bases of the junction unmatched. The germline V gene encodes CDR1 MNHEY and CDR2 SMNVEV (reference sequence). The chain carries TRBV27 and TRBJ2-1; 8 bases align to TRBD2. The receptor comes from a female donor with multiple sclerosis, enrolled in a pregnancy study. The specimen comprised CD4+ T cells from peripheral blood mononuclear cells, sampled before pregnancy. The CDR3 DNA reads TGTGCCAGCAGTACTAGCGGATTTTACAATGAGCAGTTCTTC. This encodes CASSTSGFYNEQFF.